The entry below gives a single TCR beta chain sequence along with its context. Trimming removed 10 bases from V and 15 bases from J; junction bases left unmatched: 10. This CDR3 contains 11 residues. This table comes from immunoSEQ multiplex PCR, and its TCRdb copy is limited to in-frame clones, with some not included. Of tens of thousands of clones listed, about 80% are singletons. The sample originates from a study of control samples from healthy donors and cancer patients. The sample taken for sequencing was PBMCs. The TCR originated in a woman aged 45-60 years with lung cancer. V gene TRBV12-3 or TRBV12-4 combines with J gene TRBJ2-2, with 8 bases that match TRBD1. Written as DNA, the CDR3 is TGTGCCATTACCGTCGGGGACAGGTTGTTTTTT. This sequence encodes CAITVGDRLFF.